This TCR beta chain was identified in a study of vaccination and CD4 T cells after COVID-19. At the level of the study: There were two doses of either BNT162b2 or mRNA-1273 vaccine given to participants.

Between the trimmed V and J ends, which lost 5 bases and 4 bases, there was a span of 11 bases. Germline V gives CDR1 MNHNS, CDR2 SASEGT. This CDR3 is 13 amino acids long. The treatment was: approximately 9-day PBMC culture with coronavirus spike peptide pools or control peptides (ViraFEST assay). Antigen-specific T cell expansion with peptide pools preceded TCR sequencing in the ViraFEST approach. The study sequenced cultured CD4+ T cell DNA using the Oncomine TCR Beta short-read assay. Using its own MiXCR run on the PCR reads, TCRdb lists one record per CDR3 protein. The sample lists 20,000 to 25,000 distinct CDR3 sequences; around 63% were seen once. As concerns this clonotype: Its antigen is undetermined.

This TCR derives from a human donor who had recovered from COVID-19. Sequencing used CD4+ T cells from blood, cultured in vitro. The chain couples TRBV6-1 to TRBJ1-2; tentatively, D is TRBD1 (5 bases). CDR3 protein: CASSTGRLYGYTF. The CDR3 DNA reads TGTGCCAGCAGTACGGGACGGCTCTATGGCTACACCTTC.